Listed here are 24 T cell receptor beta chains from one sample, sequenced in a study of PD-1 blockade in mismatch repair-deficient tumors. Here immunoSEQ multiplex PCR was the method, and the copy in TCRdb shows in-frame clones only, minus some. This sample has some 120,000 clones, with 86% found just once. Sample: peripheral blood, taken 44 weeks after starting pembrolizumab. The receptors shown here come from an adult with mismatch repair-deficient cancer.

The gene calls are TRBV7-8 and TRBJ2-2; 7 bases map to TRBD2. This CDR3 is 16 amino acids long. Germline CDR1 reads SGHVS; CDR2 reads FQNEAQ. V gave up 5 bases and J gave up 2 bases; unmatched junction bases: 8. CDR3 sequence reads: CASSTELALNTGELFF. DNA of the CDR3: TGTGCCAGCAGCACTGAACTAGCGCTAAACACCGGGGAGCTGTTTTTT.

This chain uses TRBV10-3 with TRBJ2-5, with no clear D. The CDR3 runs to 13 residues. Trimming pared 3 bases from V and 1 base from J, leaving 6 bases between. Germline CDR1 and CDR2: ENHRY and SYGVKD. Written as DNA, the CDR3 is TGTGCCATCAGTGACAGCCTCCAAGAGACCCAGTACTTC. It is translated as CAISDSLQETQYF.

V and J are TRBV11-3 and TRBJ2-2; D remains unclear. This CDR3 contains 15 residues. CDR1 and CDR2 from the germline V gene are SGHNT and YENEEA. V lost 4 bases and J lost 1, with 10 bases in between. This chain's CDR3 is CASSSRQLNTGELFF. CDR3 nucleotides: TGTGCCAGCAGCTCCCGACAACTGAACACCGGGGAGCTGTTTTTT.

V and J are TRBV7-2 and TRBJ2-3; D call uncertain. The CDR3 runs 14 residues. CDR1 is SGHTA and CDR2 is FQGNSA in the germline V gene. The V and J ends lost 4 bases and 0 bases respectively, with 8 bases between them. The CDR3 spells CASSYRVSTDTQYF. The CDR3 DNA follows: TGTGCCAGCAGCTACCGAGTTAGCACAGATACGCAGTATTTT.

The J gene is TRBJ2-7, the V gene TRBV28; no reliable D call. CDR1 and CDR2 from the germline V gene are MDHEN and SYDVKM. The ends were cut back, 3 bases at V and 3 bases at J, with 15 bases in the middle. This CDR3 spans 15 amino acids. Here the CDR3 reads CASSLSVVGRYEQYF. The CDR3 bases are TGTGCCAGCAGTTTGTCGGTGGTCGGCCGCTACGAGCAGTACTTC.

This clone was seen only once. The J gene is TRBJ2-3, the V gene TRBV10-1, with D possibly TRBD2 on 5 matching bases. This CDR3 comprises 18 residues. Trimming removed 8 bases at V and 2 bases at J, with 26 bases between. The germline gives CDR1 WNHNN, CDR2 SYGVQD (reference sequence). CDR3 in DNA: TGCGCCAGCGGCCCTCAGTGGCGGGCGCCTCCCTTCACAGATACGCAGTATTTT. Amino acids: CASGPQWRAPPFTDTQYF.

V usage is TRBV30 and J usage is TRBJ2-7, with D possibly being TRBD1 or TRBD2 (6 bases each). CDR3 length equals 12 residues. Germline lookup yields CDR1 GTSNPN and CDR2 SVGIG (reference sequence). V gave up 2 bases and J gave up 7 bases, with 12 bases separating them. CDR3 in amino acids: CAWSNTGREQYF. In DNA form, the CDR3 reads TGTGCCTGGAGTAACACAGGGAGGGAGCAGTACTTC.

The V and J genes are TRBV5-1 and TRBJ2-1, with 8 bases identical to TRBD1. CDR3 size: 14 residues. The germline V gene has CDR1 SGHRS and CDR2 YFSETQ. The V gene end was trimmed by 7 bases and the J gene end by 1 base; junction bases not matched to a gene: 4. CDR3 residues: CASRTGWSYNEQFF. In nucleotides, the CDR3 is TGCGCCAGCCGGACAGGGTGGTCCTACAATGAGCAGTTCTTC.

V is TRBV19 and J is TRBJ2-7; 9 positions match TRBD2. V was pared by 3 bases and J by 2 bases, with 2 bases of the junction left unmatched. From germline, CDR1 is LNHDA and CDR2 SQIVND (reference sequence). This CDR3 is 14 amino acids long. The CDR3 spells CASSIGGRAYEQYF. DNA for the CDR3: TGTGCCAGTAGTATCGGCGGGAGGGCCTACGAGCAGTACTTC.

As for this clone: The junction shows a germline mismatch at one end, possibly a read error. The V gene is TRBV28, the J gene TRBJ2-1, with TRBD2 matching over 11 bases. Germline V lookup: CDR1 MDHEN, CDR2 SYDVKM. The CDR3 spans 13 residues. CDR3 region: CASSIAGGRSELF. The DNA of the CDR3 is TGTGCCAGCAGTATAGCGGGAGGGCGATCAGAGCTCTTC.

The J gene is TRBJ2-7, the V gene TRBV30; D perhaps matches TRBD2 (5 bases). CDR3 length: 12 amino acids. CDR1 is GTSNPN and CDR2 is SVGIG in the germline V gene (reference sequence). V lost 5 bases and J lost 6, with 14 bases in between. The CDR3: CAWDGLVGEQYF. DNA of the CDR3: TGTGCCTGGGACGGACTGGTGGGCGAGCAGTACTTC.

The rearrangement joins TRBV25-1 to TRBJ1-2, with D perhaps matching TRBD1 (5 bases). With 2 bases removed from V and 7 bases from J, the gap between germline ends came to 11 bases. In germline, CDR1 is MGHDK, CDR2 SYGVNS. The CDR3 totals 13 residues. CDR3 DNA: TGTGCCAGCAGTGAAATGGGGGGAGGTGGCTACACCTTC. Translation: CASSEMGGGGYTF.

This clone was detected once. The chain employs TRBV11-2 and TRBJ2-5; perhaps TRBD1 as D (5 bases). Germline-derived CDR1 and CDR2 are SGHAT and FQNNGV. Between the trimmed V and J ends, which lost 5 bases and 7 bases, there was a span of 11 bases. The CDR3 has 12 amino acids. As DNA, the CDR3 is TGTGCCAGCAGCCCACCTGGGGCGACCCAGTACTTC. Protein: CASSPPGATQYF.

V and J are TRBV15 and TRBJ1-2; possibly TRBD1 for D (5 bases). The CDR3 length is 13 residues. V was trimmed by 5 bases and J by 8 bases, leaving 15 bases between them. Per germline, CDR1 LNHNV and CDR2 YYDKDF (reference sequence). CDR3: CATSVPGLPGYTF. CDR3 coding DNA: TGTGCCACCAGCGTACCGGGACTGCCGGGCTACACCTTC.

This clone occurred a few times. The V call is TRBV27, the J call TRBJ1-2; D gene uncertain. Germline loops: CDR1 MNHEY, CDR2 SMNVEV (reference sequence). The CDR3 extends over 14 amino acids. V lost 7 bases, J lost 2 bases, and 14 bases lay in between. CDR3 amino acids: CASTNILGNYGYTF. CDR3 nucleotide sequence: TGTGCCAGCACCAATATTTTGGGCAACTATGGCTACACCTTC.

This clone came up a few times. The chain combines TRBV7-8 with TRBJ1-2, with TRBD1 matching 9 bases. Losses at the gene ends were 4 bases for V and 4 bases for J; bases not matched to a gene: 4. Germline V gives CDR1 SGHVS, CDR2 FQNEAQ. This CDR3 is built from 14 residues. The CDR3 protein is CASSSGQGIYGYTF. DNA of the CDR3: TGTGCCAGCAGCTCGGGACAGGGAATCTATGGCTACACCTTC. Full variable domain (missing parts from reference TRBV7-8 and TRBJ1-2): GAGVSQSPRYKVAKRGQDVALRCDPISGHVSLFWYQQALGQGPEFLTYFQNEAQLDKSGLPSDRFFAERPEGSVSTLKIQRTQQEDSAVYLCASSSGQGIYGYTFGSGTRLTVV.

The chain employs TRBV5-1 and TRBJ1-1; the match to TRBD1 covers 9 bases. The trim removed 5 bases at V and 4 bases at J, leaving 12 bases unmatched. The germline gives CDR1 SGHRS, CDR2 YFSETQ. The CDR3 loop spans 16 amino acids. The CDR3 spells CASRPTYRGRSTEAFF. The CDR3 DNA is TGCGCCAGCAGGCCTACTTACAGGGGGCGGAGCACTGAAGCTTTCTTT.

The V call is TRBV28, the J call TRBJ2-3; 10 positions match TRBD2. From germline, CDR1 is MDHEN and CDR2 SYDVKM. After removal of 5 bases from V and 5 bases from J, the junction contained 19 bases not matched to a gene. CDR3 length equals 19 residues. CDR3 sequence reads: CASSPYLPSSRLAGDTQYF. The CDR3 bases are TGTGCCAGCAGTCCCTACCTTCCCTCTTCTCGACTAGCGGGAGATACGCAGTATTTT.

The J gene is TRBJ2-3, the V gene TRBV29-1, with 11 positions matching TRBD1. The CDR3 runs to 13 residues. CDR1 and CDR2 from the germline V gene are SQVTM and ANQGSEA. After removal of 3 bases from V and 4 bases from J, the junction contained 0 bases not matched to a gene. The CDR3 sequence is CSVEGQGADTQYF. Here the CDR3 DNA reads TGCAGCGTTGAGGGACAGGGGGCAGATACGCAGTATTTT.

This clone has a single count. The rearrangement links TRBV28 to TRBJ2-5, with D maybe TRBD2 (6 bases). The CDR3 sequence is 17 residues long. Trimming took 4 bases from V and 7 from J, leaving 25 bases between them. CDR1 MDHEN and CDR2 SYDVKM come from the germline V gene. CDR3 nucleotide sequence: TGTGCCAGCAGTTCGGCCGGGACTTTAACGCTCTGGGGGACCCAGTACTTC. Protein sequence: CASSSAGTLTLWGTQYF. Full variable domain (remainder filled in from reference TRBV28 and TRBJ2-5): DVKVTQSSRYLVKRTGEKVFLECVQDMDHENMFWYRQDPGLGLRLIYFSYDVKMKEKGDIPEGYSVSREKKERFSLILESASTNQTSMYLCASSSAGTLTLWGTQYFGPGTRLLVL.

The count of this clone is one. The chain employs TRBV19 and TRBJ2-1; no clear D gene. V was shortened by 5 bases and J by 0 bases, with 11 bases between the two germline ends. This CDR3 has 15 residues. Germline V gene sequence: CDR1 LNHDA, CDR2 SQIVND (reference sequence). CDR3 sequence reads: CASSQDRSSYNEQFF. CDR3 in DNA: TGTGCCAGTAGTCAGGACCGATCCTCCTACAATGAGCAGTTCTTC.

This clone was picked up a small number of times. The gene calls are TRBV29-1 and TRBJ2-1; TRBD2 agrees at 8 bases. Germline V gene sequence: CDR1 SQVTM, CDR2 ANQGSEA. The CDR3 consists of 13 residues. The ends lost 6 bases at V and 9 bases at J; junction bases unmatched: 10. The CDR3 is CSVAGEGGGEQFF. In DNA, the CDR3 is TGCAGCGTAGCGGGAGAGGGGGGGGGTGAGCAGTTCTTC.

This chain connects TRBV29-1 to TRBJ2-1, with a weak D call TRBD1 (6 bases). The CDR3 covers 13 residues. Trimming removed 7 bases at V and 8 bases at J, with 18 bases between. Germline V lookup: CDR1 SQVTM, CDR2 ANQGSEA. The CDR3 region is CSAEQGWSDEQFF. The CDR3 nucleotides are TGCAGCGCCGAGCAGGGGTGGAGTGATGAGCAGTTCTTC.

The chain links TRBV11-3 to TRBJ2-7; TRBD2 matches 11 bases. Germline V gene data show CDR1 as SGHNT and CDR2 as YENEEA. Trimming removed 6 bases from V and 4 bases from J; junction bases left unmatched: 8. The CDR3 length is 15 residues. CDR3 residues: CASRSLAGACYEQYF. DNA for the CDR3: TGTGCCAGCAGGTCACTAGCGGGAGCATGTTACGAGCAGTACTTC.